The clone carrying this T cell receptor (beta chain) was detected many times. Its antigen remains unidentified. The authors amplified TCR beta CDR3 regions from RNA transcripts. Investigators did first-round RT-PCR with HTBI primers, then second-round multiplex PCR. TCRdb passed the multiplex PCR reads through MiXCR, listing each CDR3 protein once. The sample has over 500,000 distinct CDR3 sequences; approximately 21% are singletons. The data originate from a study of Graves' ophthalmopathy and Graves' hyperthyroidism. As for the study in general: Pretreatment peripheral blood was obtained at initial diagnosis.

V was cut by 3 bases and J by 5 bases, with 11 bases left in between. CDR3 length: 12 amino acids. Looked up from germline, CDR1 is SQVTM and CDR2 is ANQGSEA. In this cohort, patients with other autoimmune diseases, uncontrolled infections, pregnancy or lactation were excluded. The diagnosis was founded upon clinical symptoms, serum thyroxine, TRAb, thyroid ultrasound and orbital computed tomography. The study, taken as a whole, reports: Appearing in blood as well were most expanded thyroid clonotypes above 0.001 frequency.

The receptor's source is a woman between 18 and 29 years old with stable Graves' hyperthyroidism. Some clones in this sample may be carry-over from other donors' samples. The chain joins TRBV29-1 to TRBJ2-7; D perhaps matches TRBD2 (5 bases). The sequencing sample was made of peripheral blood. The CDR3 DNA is TGCAGCGTTGATGGGAGCAGGAACGAGCAGTACTTC. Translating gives CSVDGSRNEQYF.